A selection of T cell receptor beta chains follows, all from one sample in a study of graft-versus-host responses after intestinal transplantation. Sequencing was performed with immunoSEQ multiplex PCR; in TCRdb, only in-frame clones are kept and a portion is missing. The sample lists about 85,000 clones; roughly 80% were seen once. Their specific antigens are unknown. The specimen was unstimulated CD4+ T cells sorted from spleen or lymph node cells, collected before intestinal transplant. These receptors were obtained from a human donor who received an intestinal transplant. Both conserved end residues are part of each CDR3. The D gene is left open where the match is weak. Clone sizes are given selectively: once, few, many, or a class where the clone is expanded.

j_gene: TRBJ1-1
v_gene: TRBV18
abundance: -
d_gene: -
CDR3aa: CASSFSLGPEAFF
CDR3nt: TGTGCCAGCTCATTTTCTCTTGGGCCTGAAGCTTTCTTT

j_gene: TRBJ1-1
v_gene: TRBV5-1
abundance: -
d_gene: -
CDR3aa: CASSPRMNTEAFF
CDR3nt: TGCGCCAGCAGCCCTAGGATGAACACTGAAGCTTTCTTT

j_gene: TRBJ2-1
v_gene: TRBV19
abundance: -
d_gene: TRBD2
CDR3aa: CASSISGDSYNEQFF
CDR3nt: TGTGCCAGTAGTATAAGCGGGGACTCCTACAATGAGCAGTTCTTC

j_gene: TRBJ2-1
v_gene: TRBV5-1
abundance: -
d_gene: TRBD2
CDR3aa: CASSLGASGSLNEQFF
CDR3nt: TGCGCCAGCAGCTTAGGCGCTAGCGGGAGTCTCAATGAGCAGTTCTTC

j_gene: TRBJ2-1
v_gene: TRBV6-1
abundance: -
d_gene: TRBD1
CDR3aa: CASSGTASSYNEQFF
CDR3nt: TGTGCCAGCTCCGGGACAGCTAGCTCCTACAATGAGCAGTTCTTC

j_gene: TRBJ2-3
v_gene: TRBV27
abundance: -
d_gene: -
CDR3aa: CASKPPSTNTQYF
CDR3nt: TGTGCCAGCAAACCGCCTAGCACAAATACGCAGTATTTT

j_gene: TRBJ2-2
v_gene: TRBV7-8
abundance: -
d_gene: -
CDR3aa: CASSLAGVITGELFF
CDR3nt: TGTGCCAGCAGCTTAGCGGGAGTCATCACCGGGGAGCTGTTTTTT

j_gene: TRBJ1-6
v_gene: TRBV7-9
abundance: -
d_gene: -
CDR3aa: CASSTLGGYSPLHF
CDR3nt: TGTGCCAGCAGCACCCTAGGGGGATATTCACCCCTCCACTTT

j_gene: TRBJ2-5
v_gene: TRBV7-9
abundance: -
d_gene: TRBD2
CDR3aa: CASRSGLAAPHF
CDR3nt: TGTGCCAGCAGGTCCGGACTAGCGGCCCCTCACTTC

j_gene: TRBJ2-5
v_gene: TRBV6-5
abundance: -
d_gene: TRBD1
CDR3aa: CASSYSNRGFGETQYF
CDR3nt: TGTGCCAGCAGTTACTCGAACAGGGGGTTCGGTGAGACCCAGTACTTC

j_gene: TRBJ1-2
v_gene: TRBV4-1
abundance: -
d_gene: -
CDR3aa: CASSQVSPPGYGYTF
CDR3nt: TGCGCCAGCAGCCAAGTTTCCCCCCCCGGGTATGGCTACACCTTC

j_gene: TRBJ1-4
v_gene: TRBV30
abundance: -
d_gene: TRBD1
CDR3aa: CAWSPRTGGNEKLFF
CDR3nt: TGTGCCTGGAGTCCGCGGACAGGCGGAAATGAAAAACTGTTTTTT

j_gene: TRBJ2-7
v_gene: TRBV19
abundance: -
d_gene: TRBD2
CDR3aa: CASSLRSATSGPYEQYF
CDR3nt: TGTGCCAGTAGTCTAAGAAGTGCGACTAGCGGGCCCTACGAGCAGTACTTC

j_gene: TRBJ2-3
v_gene: TRBV7-3
abundance: few
d_gene: TRBD2
CDR3aa: CASSLIRLAGGHLDTDTQYF
CDR3nt: TGTGCCAGCAGCTTAATTCGACTAGCGGGAGGACATCTTGACACAGATACGCAGTATTTT

j_gene: TRBJ2-2
v_gene: TRBV6-6
abundance: few
d_gene: -
CDR3aa: CASSIPGANTGELFF
CDR3nt: TGTGCCAGCAGCATCCCCGGGGCGAACACCGGGGAGCTGTTTTTT

j_gene: TRBJ1-3
v_gene: TRBV13
abundance: few
d_gene: -
CDR3aa: CASSLDSSSGNTIYF
CDR3nt: TGTGCCAGCAGCCTGGACAGTAGCTCTGGAAACACCATATATTTT

j_gene: TRBJ2-7
v_gene: TRBV2
abundance: -
d_gene: -
CDR3aa: CASTRDNYEQYF
CDR3nt: TGTGCCAGCACCCGGGACAACTACGAGCAGTACTTC

j_gene: TRBJ2-1
v_gene: TRBV19
abundance: -
d_gene: TRBD2
CDR3aa: CASSKLAGVYNEQFF
CDR3nt: TGTGCCAGTAGTAAACTAGCGGGGGTCTACAATGAGCAGTTCTTC

j_gene: TRBJ1-6
v_gene: TRBV27
abundance: few
d_gene: -
CDR3aa: CASSLSTDSPLHF
CDR3nt: TGTGCCAGCAGTTTATCAACGGATTCACCCCTCCACTTT

j_gene: TRBJ2-2
v_gene: TRBV5-4
abundance: -
d_gene: TRBD2
CDR3aa: CASSSQRGDTGELFF
CDR3nt: TGTGCCAGCAGCTCACAGCGGGGGGACACCGGGGAGCTGTTTTTT

j_gene: TRBJ1-5
v_gene: TRBV18
abundance: -
d_gene: TRBD1
CDR3aa: CASSPTGTGLDQPQHF
CDR3nt: TGTGCCAGCTCACCAACCGGGACAGGGCTGGATCAGCCCCAGCATTTT

j_gene: TRBJ1-4
v_gene: TRBV7-9
abundance: -
d_gene: -
CDR3aa: CASSPSGANEKLFF
CDR3nt: TGTGCCAGCAGCCCATCGGGGGCTAATGAAAAACTGTTTTTT

j_gene: TRBJ2-5
v_gene: TRBV4-2
abundance: -
d_gene: TRBD2
CDR3aa: CASSQAFAPGGETQYF
CDR3nt: TGTGCCAGCAGCCAAGCTTTTGCGCCGGGGGGAGAGACCCAGTACTTC

j_gene: TRBJ1-1
v_gene: TRBV28
abundance: once
d_gene: TRBD1
CDR3aa: CASSLLDRVQNTEAFF
CDR3nt: TGTGCCAGCAGTTTACTGGACAGGGTACAGAACACTGAAGCTTTCTTT

j_gene: TRBJ2-7
v_gene: TRBV18
abundance: -
d_gene: -
CDR3aa: CASSPHPGPYEQYF
CDR3nt: TGTGCCAGCTCACCACATCCAGGGCCCTACGAGCAGTACTTC

j_gene: TRBJ2-2
v_gene: TRBV7-2
abundance: -
d_gene: -
CDR3aa: CASSPGRLSNTGELFF
CDR3nt: TGTGCCAGCAGCCCGGGGAGGCTTTCGAACACCGGGGAGCTGTTTTTT

j_gene: TRBJ2-5
v_gene: TRBV19
abundance: -
d_gene: -
CDR3aa: CASSYGTRETQYF
CDR3nt: TGTGCCAGTAGTTACGGGACAAGAGAGACCCAGTACTTC

j_gene: TRBJ1-3
v_gene: TRBV11-3
abundance: -
d_gene: -
CDR3aa: CASSLGGPGNTIYF
CDR3nt: TGTGCCAGCAGCTTAGGGGGCCCTGGAAACACCATATATTTT

j_gene: TRBJ2-2
v_gene: TRBV9
abundance: -
d_gene: -
CDR3aa: CASTRQSNTGELFF
CDR3nt: TGTGCCAGCACCAGACAATCGAACACCGGGGAGCTGTTTTTT

j_gene: TRBJ2-3
v_gene: TRBV5-1
abundance: -
d_gene: TRBD2
CDR3aa: CASSSATSGEGDTQYF
CDR3nt: TGCGCCAGCAGCTCGGCGACTAGCGGGGAGGGAGATACGCAGTATTTT

j_gene: TRBJ1-2
v_gene: TRBV14
abundance: few
d_gene: -
CDR3aa: CASSQVGGNYGYTF
CDR3nt: TGTGCCAGCAGCCAAGTCGGCGGGAACTATGGCTACACCTTC

j_gene: TRBJ2-7
v_gene: TRBV5-6
abundance: -
d_gene: -
CDR3aa: CASSSLAPQTYEQYF
CDR3nt: TGTGCCAGCAGCTCCCTAGCGCCACAAACCTACGAGCAGTACTTC

j_gene: TRBJ2-1
v_gene: TRBV18
abundance: -
d_gene: TRBD2
CDR3aa: CASSQPSGSLDEQFF
CDR3nt: TGTGCCAGCTCACAGCCTAGCGGGAGCTTGGATGAGCAGTTCTTC

j_gene: TRBJ1-5
v_gene: TRBV2
abundance: -
d_gene: -
CDR3aa: CASRGQGRGAQHF
CDR3nt: TGTGCCAGCAGGGGCCAGGGGAGGGGGGCCCAGCATTTT

j_gene: TRBJ2-7
v_gene: TRBV28
abundance: -
d_gene: -
CDR3aa: CASSFNGGPSYEQYF
CDR3nt: TGTGCCAGCAGTTTTAACGGGGGGCCATCCTACGAGCAGTACTTC

j_gene: TRBJ2-5
v_gene: TRBV27
abundance: -
d_gene: -
CDR3aa: CASSLLYQETQYF
CDR3nt: TGTGCCAGCAGTTTACTATACCAAGAGACCCAGTACTTC

j_gene: TRBJ1-1
v_gene: TRBV5-1
abundance: -
d_gene: TRBD1
CDR3aa: CASSPQGITEAFF
CDR3nt: TGCGCCAGCAGCCCACAGGGGATCACTGAAGCTTTCTTT

j_gene: TRBJ2-7
v_gene: TRBV5-1
abundance: few
d_gene: TRBD1
CDR3aa: CASSQETTGGGYEQYF
CDR3nt: TGCGCCAGCAGCCAAGAAACGACAGGGGGAGGCTACGAGCAGTACTTC

j_gene: TRBJ2-1
v_gene: TRBV29-1
abundance: -
d_gene: TRBD1
CDR3aa: CSVEDRGPGSYNEQFF
CDR3nt: TGCAGCGTTGAAGACAGGGGGCCCGGCTCCTACAATGAGCAGTTCTTC

j_gene: TRBJ1-1
v_gene: TRBV6-1
abundance: -
d_gene: TRBD1
CDR3aa: CASSWRGTGAEAFF
CDR3nt: TGTGCCAGCTCATGGAGAGGGACAGGGGCTGAAGCTTTCTTT

j_gene: TRBJ2-5
v_gene: TRBV19
abundance: few
d_gene: TRBD2
CDR3aa: CASSILGLEETQYF
CDR3nt: TGTGCCAGTAGTATCTTGGGACTAGAAGAGACCCAGTACTTC

j_gene: TRBJ1-1
v_gene: TRBV7-8
abundance: -
d_gene: -
CDR3aa: CASSLVVMNTEAFF
CDR3nt: TGTGCCAGCAGCTTAGTAGTCATGAACACTGAAGCTTTCTTT

j_gene: TRBJ2-7
v_gene: TRBV5-1
abundance: -
d_gene: TRBD1
CDR3aa: CASSLGATGAEYEQYF
CDR3nt: TGCGCCAGCAGCTTGGGGGCGACAGGGGCTGAGTACGAGCAGTACTTC

j_gene: TRBJ1-5
v_gene: TRBV6-1
abundance: -
d_gene: -
CDR3aa: CASSGSNQPQHF
CDR3nt: TGTGCCAGCAGTGGGAGTAATCAGCCCCAGCATTTT

j_gene: TRBJ1-2
v_gene: TRBV11-2
abundance: -
d_gene: -
CDR3aa: CASSLDWGGGYGYTF
CDR3nt: TGTGCCAGCAGCTTAGATTGGGGGGGCGGCTATGGCTACACCTTC

j_gene: TRBJ2-1
v_gene: TRBV14
abundance: few
d_gene: TRBD2
CDR3aa: CASSQATGGEQFF
CDR3nt: TGTGCCAGCAGCCAAGCGACGGGGGGTGAGCAGTTCTTC

j_gene: TRBJ2-1
v_gene: TRBV10-3
abundance: -
d_gene: -
CDR3aa: CAIRHGDIYNEQFF
CDR3nt: TGTGCCATCCGTCACGGGGACATATACAATGAGCAGTTCTTC

j_gene: TRBJ2-3
v_gene: TRBV18
abundance: few
d_gene: -
CDR3aa: CASSPWQGRSDTQYF
CDR3nt: TGTGCCAGCTCACCTTGGCAGGGCCGTTCAGATACGCAGTATTTT

j_gene: TRBJ2-2
v_gene: TRBV4-2
abundance: -
d_gene: TRBD2
CDR3aa: CASSLGLAETGELFF
CDR3nt: TGTGCCAGCAGCCTAGGACTAGCGGAAACCGGGGAGCTGTTTTTT

j_gene: TRBJ1-2
v_gene: TRBV30
abundance: few
d_gene: -
CDR3aa: CACQGSYGYTF
CDR3nt: TGTGCCTGCCAGGGGAGCTATGGCTACACCTTC

j_gene: TRBJ2-7
v_gene: TRBV23-1
abundance: -
d_gene: TRBD2
CDR3aa: CASLSGSYEQYF
CDR3nt: TGCGCCAGCCTTAGCGGGAGCTACGAGCAGTACTTC

j_gene: TRBJ1-5
v_gene: TRBV2
abundance: -
d_gene: TRBD1
CDR3aa: CASGTGGGRGLPQHF
CDR3nt: TGTGCCAGCGGGACAGGGGGAGGCCGAGGTCTCCCCCAGCATTTT

j_gene: TRBJ1-4
v_gene: TRBV11-2
abundance: -
d_gene: -
CDR3aa: CASSQGFIDEKLFF
CDR3nt: TGTGCCAGCAGCCAGGGGTTCATTGATGAAAAACTGTTTTTT

j_gene: TRBJ2-7
v_gene: TRBV11-2
abundance: -
d_gene: TRBD1
CDR3aa: CASSYDRGDEQYF
CDR3nt: TGTGCCAGCAGCTACGACAGGGGCGACGAGCAGTACTTC

j_gene: TRBJ1-2
v_gene: TRBV5-4
abundance: -
d_gene: -
CDR3aa: CASSIQGPYGYTF
CDR3nt: TGTGCCAGCAGCATACAGGGTCCCTATGGCTACACCTTC

j_gene: TRBJ2-5
v_gene: TRBV7-2
abundance: -
d_gene: -
CDR3aa: CASRTSGQETQYF
CDR3nt: TGTGCCAGCAGGACGAGCGGCCAAGAGACCCAGTACTTC

j_gene: TRBJ2-5
v_gene: TRBV4-2
abundance: once
d_gene: TRBD2
CDR3aa: CASSQPGGRAETQYF
CDR3nt: TGTGCCAGCAGCCAACCGGGGGGGCGCGCGGAGACCCAGTACTTC

j_gene: TRBJ2-1
v_gene: TRBV7-6
abundance: -
d_gene: -
CDR3aa: CASSEGGSVYNEQFF
CDR3nt: TGTGCCAGCAGCGAGGGGGGGTCCGTCTACAATGAGCAGTTCTTC

j_gene: TRBJ1-2
v_gene: TRBV2
abundance: -
d_gene: -
CDR3aa: CASSVARNSINYGYTF
CDR3nt: TGTGCCAGCTCTGTCGCGAGAAACTCTATAAACTATGGCTACACCTTC